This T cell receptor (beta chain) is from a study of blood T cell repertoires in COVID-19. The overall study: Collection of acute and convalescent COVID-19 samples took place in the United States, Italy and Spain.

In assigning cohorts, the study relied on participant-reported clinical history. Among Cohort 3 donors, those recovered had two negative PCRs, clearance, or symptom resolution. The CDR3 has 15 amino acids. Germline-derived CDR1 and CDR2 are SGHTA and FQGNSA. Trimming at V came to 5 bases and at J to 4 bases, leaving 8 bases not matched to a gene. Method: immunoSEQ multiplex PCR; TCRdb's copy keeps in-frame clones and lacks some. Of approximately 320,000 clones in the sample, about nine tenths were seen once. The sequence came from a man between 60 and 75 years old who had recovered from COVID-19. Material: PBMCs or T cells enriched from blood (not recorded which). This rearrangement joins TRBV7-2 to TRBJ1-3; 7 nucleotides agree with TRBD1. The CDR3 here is CASSNRDSSGNTIYF. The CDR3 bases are TGTGCCAGCAGCAATCGGGACAGCTCCGGAAACACCATATATTTT.